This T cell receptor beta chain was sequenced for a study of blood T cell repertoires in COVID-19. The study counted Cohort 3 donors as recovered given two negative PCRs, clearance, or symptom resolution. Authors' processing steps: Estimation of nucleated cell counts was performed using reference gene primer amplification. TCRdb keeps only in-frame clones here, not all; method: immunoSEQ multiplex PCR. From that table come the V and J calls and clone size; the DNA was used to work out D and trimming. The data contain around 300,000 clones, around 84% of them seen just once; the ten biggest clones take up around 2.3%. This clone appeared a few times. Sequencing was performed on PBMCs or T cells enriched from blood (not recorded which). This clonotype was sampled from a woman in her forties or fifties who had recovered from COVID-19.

CDR3 sequence reads: CASSLRDWDPEAFF. DNA for the CDR3: TGTGCCAGCAGCCTCCGGGACTGGGACCCTGAAGCTTTCTTT. The chain uses TRBV7-9 and TRBJ1-1; D is possibly TRBD1 (5 bases). This CDR3 has 14 amino acids. Per the germline V gene, CDR1 is SEHNR and CDR2 is FQNEAQ (reference sequence). V dropped 5 bases and J dropped 6 bases, with 16 bases sitting between them.